These T cell receptor beta chains were read from a single sample in a study of beta chain features in type 1 diabetes. Produced via immunoSEQ multiplex PCR; TCRdb's table is partial and in-frame only. Among a few hundred thousand clones listed, approximately 10% were seen once. The specimen was naive CD4+ T cells from blood. The receptors come from a woman aged 25 to 39 in good health. CDR3s include the opening cysteine and the closing phenylalanine or tryptophan. The order of the fields is V gene, clone size, J gene, D gene, CDR3 DNA, CDR3 protein. The D gene is left open where the match is weak. Size values are once, few and many counts, or a class for expanded clones, and some rows have none.

TRBV27,NA,TRBJ2-1,NA,TGTGCCAGCAGGACAGTTTGGAGTGAGCAGTTCTTC,CASRTVWSEQFF
TRBV7-2,NA,TRBJ2-3,NA,TGTGCCAGCAGCCGCTCTAGCTTACGCACAGATACGCAGTATTTT,CASSRSSLRTDTQYF
TRBV28,NA,TRBJ2-3,NA,TGTGCCAGCAGCGGTACGCCACCGGATACGCAGTATTTT,CASSGTPPDTQYF
TRBV19,few,TRBJ2-2,TRBD2,TGTGCCAGTAGTATAAGACGGACTAGCCGGAGCACCGGGGAGCTGTTTTTT,CASSIRRTSRSTGELFF
TRBV7-2,few,TRBJ2-4,TRBD2,TGTGCCAGCAGCCTAGGGACTAGCGTCAATAATTGGTTTAACATTCAGTACTTC,CASSLGTSVNNWFNIQYF
TRBV5-1,few,TRBJ2-5,TRBD2,TGCGCCAGCAGCTTGGCTCGGGGAGGGCCCACAGAGACCCAGTACTTC,CASSLARGGPTETQYF
TRBV7-2,NA,TRBJ2-5,NA,TGTGCCAGCAGCTTCCCCGGTGAGACCCAGTACTTC,CASSFPGETQYF
TRBV11-1,few,TRBJ2-2,TRBD2,TGTGCCAGCAGCTTAGGGACTAGCGGCACCGGGGAGCTGTTTTTT,CASSLGTSGTGELFF
TRBV10-3,few,TRBJ1-2,NA,TGTGCCATCAGTGAGGGGAGGGCCTCCTATGGCTACACCTTC,CAISEGRASYGYTF
TRBV2,NA,TRBJ2-7,NA,TGTGCCAGCAGTGAATTCAGGGTGTACGAGCAGTACTTC,CASSEFRVYEQYF
TRBV30,NA,TRBJ2-3,NA,TGTGCCTGGGGGAGAGGGATGGGTACGCAGTATTTT,CAWGRGMGTQYF
TRBV29-1,few,TRBJ2-7,TRBD2,TGCAGCGCTGCGGGACTAGCGGGAGTCCCAACCTACGAGCAGTACTTC,CSAAGLAGVPTYEQYF
TRBV5-4,NA,TRBJ2-4,TRBD2,TGTGCCAGCAGCTTGACTCTGCTAGCGGGAGATGGCATTCAGTACTTC,CASSLTLLAGDGIQYF
TRBV29-1,few,TRBJ1-5,TRBD1,TGCAGCGCCTGGACAGGGGACAATCAGCCCCAGCATTTT,CSAWTGDNQPQHF
TRBV6-5,few,TRBJ2-1,NA,TGTGCCAGCAGTGCCGGGAACTCCTACAATGAGCAGTTCTTC,CASSAGNSYNEQFF
TRBV25-1,NA,TRBJ2-3,TRBD1,TGTGCCAGCAGTGCCAGTATGGGGACAGGGTGGGATACGCAGTATTTT,CASSASMGTGWDTQYF
TRBV5-1,NA,TRBJ2-1,NA,TGCGCCAGCAGCTTGGCCCTAGTTTCCTACAATGAGCAGTTCTTC,CASSLALVSYNEQFF
TRBV30,NA,TRBJ2-7,TRBD2,TGTGCCTGGAGTGCCGGGGGGGTCGTGTACGAGCAGTACTTC,CAWSAGGVVYEQYF
TRBV5-1,NA,TRBJ1-5,TRBD1,TGCGCCAGCAGCTTGGGACAGGGGGTGGGTCAGCCCCAGCATTTT,CASSLGQGVGQPQHF
TRBV27,few,TRBJ1-2,NA,TGTGCCAGCAGTTCCAACCGGGATATACATCCGGGCTATGGCTACACCTTC,CASSSNRDIHPGYGYTF
TRBV5-4,NA,TRBJ2-5,TRBD1,TGTGCCAGCAGCTTAGGGGACAGGGGCCAAGAGACCCAGTACTTC,CASSLGDRGQETQYF
TRBV5-1,few,TRBJ1-4,TRBD1,TGCGCCAGCAGTCGTTCGACAGGGGGCACCTTTAATGAAAAACTGTTTTTT,CASSRSTGGTFNEKLFF
TRBV7-7,NA,TRBJ2-5,TRBD2,TGTGCTAGCAGCCCCACTAGCGGCCACCAAGAGACCCAGTACTTC,CASSPTSGHQETQYF
TRBV7-3,few,TRBJ2-7,TRBD1,TGTGCCAGCAGCTTAGACAGGGGCTCCGAGCAGTACTTC,CASSLDRGSEQYF
TRBV7-8,few,TRBJ2-7,NA,TGTGCCAGCAGCTTATGGGCTAGCGTCTCCTACGAGCAGTACTTC,CASSLWASVSYEQYF
TRBV18,NA,TRBJ2-7,NA,TGTGCCAGCTCACCACCGGTGGACAGTGTGGACGAGCAGTACTTC,CASSPPVDSVDEQYF
TRBV18,few,TRBJ2-7,TRBD2,TGTGCCAGCTCACCAATGGTTAGCGGGAGTGCCGAGCAGTACTTC,CASSPMVSGSAEQYF
TRBV10-3,few,TRBJ2-1,NA,TGTGCCACTAGCTCCGGAGGTGCTTCAACGGGCGAGCAGTTCTTC,CATSSGGASTGEQFF
TRBV6-4,NA,TRBJ2-3,TRBD2,TGTGCCACCCCTAGCGGTTGGGACACAGATACGCAGTATTTT,CATPSGWDTDTQYF
TRBV30,few,TRBJ2-7,NA,TGTGCTTTGGACAGCAATGGGTACGAGCAGTACTTC,CALDSNGYEQYF
TRBV29-1,few,TRBJ2-7,NA,TGCAGCGCCTTGATGATAGTTCCTATCTACGAGCAGTACTTC,CSALMIVPIYEQYF
TRBV29-1,few,TRBJ2-1,TRBD2,TGCAGCGTTGAAGGCGGGAGGGCCAGAAATGAGCAGTTCTTC,CSVEGGRARNEQFF
TRBV27,few,TRBJ2-6,NA,TGTGCCAGCACCACCCTGGCGGGATCTGGGGCCAACGTCCTGACTTTC,CASTTLAGSGANVLTF
TRBV5-4,few,TRBJ2-1,TRBD2,TGTGCCAGCAGCCGGACTAGCGGGGTTGGAGATGAGCAGTTCTTC,CASSRTSGVGDEQFF
TRBV4-3,NA,TRBJ2-2,TRBD1,TGCGCCAGCAGCCCCCGACAGGGACGAAAAGGCGGGGAGCTGTTTTTT,CASSPRQGRKGGELFF
TRBV19,NA,TRBJ2-1,NA,TGTGCCAGTAGTAGAGCGGGTAGCTCCTACAATGAGCAGTTCTTC,CASSRAGSSYNEQFF
TRBV28,few,TRBJ2-3,NA,TGTGCCAGCAGTCCCCAGACAGGACGTACGCAGTATTTT,CASSPQTGRTQYF
TRBV19,NA,TRBJ2-1,TRBD2,TGTGCCAGTAGTGTAGCGGGACTAGCGGGAGCGCATTCCTACAATGAGCAGTTCTTC,CASSVAGLAGAHSYNEQFF
TRBV7-9,few,TRBJ2-2,TRBD2,TGTGCCAGCAGCTTAGCTGGGACTAGCCCCACCGGGGAGCTGTTTTTT,CASSLAGTSPTGELFF
TRBV5-6,NA,TRBJ1-3,TRBD1,TGTGCCAGCAGCTCCAGGGGGCCTGGAAACACCATATATTTT,CASSSRGPGNTIYF
TRBV2,few,TRBJ2-2,TRBD2,TGTGCCAGCAGGGGACTAGCGGGAGTTTCTGGGGAGCTGTTTTTT,CASRGLAGVSGELFF
TRBV9,NA,TRBJ1-6,TRBD1,TGTGCCAGCAGCGACACCGGGACAGGGAATACTTCACCCCTCCACTTT,CASSDTGTGNTSPLHF
TRBV28,few,TRBJ2-5,NA,TGTGCCAGCAGTAGCGTAACCGAGACCCAGTACTTC,CASSSVTETQYF
TRBV7-2,NA,TRBJ2-7,TRBD2,TGTGCCAGCAGCCGGACTAGCCTCGAGCAGTACTTC,CASSRTSLEQYF
TRBV25-1,few,TRBJ2-7,NA,TGTGCCAGCAGTGACGTCCACGAGCAGTACTTC,CASSDVHEQYF
TRBV2,few,TRBJ1-1,TRBD1,TGTGCCAGCAGAGGACAGGGTGGCGAAGCTTTCTTT,CASRGQGGEAFF
TRBV7-9,few,TRBJ2-7,NA,TGTGCCAGCAGCTTAGGTAACAGGCGCTACGAGCAGTACTTC,CASSLGNRRYEQYF
TRBV4-3,few,TRBJ1-5,TRBD1,TGCGCCAGCAGCCAAGATCGCGCAGGGGGACTTCAGCCCCAGCATTTT,CASSQDRAGGLQPQHF
TRBV4-3,NA,TRBJ2-2,TRBD2,TGCGCCAGCAGCCAAGATTCGGGGGGTGGGGAGCTGTTTTTT,CASSQDSGGGELFF
TRBV7-9,few,TRBJ2-3,TRBD1,TGTGCCAGCAGCCTGGGACAGGTTGGAGATACGCAGTATTTT,CASSLGQVGDTQYF
TRBV2,NA,TRBJ2-2,TRBD2,TGTGCCAGCAGTGATTCGAACCTAGCGGGCAGGAACACCGGGGAGCTGTTTTTT,CASSDSNLAGRNTGELFF
TRBV5-1,NA,TRBJ2-5,TRBD1,TGCGCCAGCAGCTGGGGACAGGGTGAGACCCAGTACTTC,CASSWGQGETQYF
TRBV28,NA,TRBJ1-2,NA,TGTGCCAGCAGTTTAACTGGGAGTCTTAACTATGGCTACACCTTC,CASSLTGSLNYGYTF